This TCR beta chain originates from a study of blood T cell repertoires in COVID-19. Across the study: PBMCs, B-cell-depleted T cells, or T cells were the source of the cDNA or gDNA that made up the material.

The assay was immunoSEQ multiplex PCR, and TCRdb's table has in-frame clones only and misses some. The data contain 150,000 to 160,000 clones, less than 90% of them singletons. The sequence derives from a woman aged 70-85 years with acute or convalescent COVID-19. Sequencing was done on a sample of peripheral blood.

CDR3 bases: TGCGCCAGCAGTGGGCACGGGGGACAGGGGGCGGCTGGAAACACCATATATTTT. Protein sequence: CASSGHGGQGAAGNTIYF. This chain connects TRBV10-2 to TRBJ1-3; 12 bases agree with TRBD1. V shed 4 bases and J 2 bases; nucleotides not matched to a gene: 9. Germline CDR1 and CDR2: WSHSY and SAAADI. The CDR3 contains 18 residues.